This TCR beta chain was observed in a study of blood T cell repertoires in COVID-19. Across the study: The United States, Italy and Spain supplied acute and convalescent COVID-19 samples. The analysed material was cDNA or gDNA that came from T cells, B-cell-depleted T cells, or PBMCs.

In the source study's methods: Amplification of reference gene primers provided the estimated nucleated cell counts. Sequencing was performed with immunoSEQ multiplex PCR; in TCRdb, only in-frame clones are kept and a portion is missing. V and J calls and clone size are given by that table; D and trimming were obtained from the DNA. The data contain some 150,000 clones, about 89% of them singletons. The V and J ends lost 0 bases and 2 bases respectively, with 2 bases between them. CDR1 is DFQATT and CDR2 is SNEGSKA in the germline V gene (reference sequence). The CDR3 runs 11 residues. The sequencing sample was made of peripheral blood. The receptor was isolated from a man aged 60-69 years with active or convalescent COVID-19. The chain carries TRBV20-1 and TRBJ2-7, with D hard to call. The CDR3 sequence: CSARDTYEQYF. The CDR3 DNA follows: TGCAGTGCTAGAGACACCTACGAGCAGTACTTC.